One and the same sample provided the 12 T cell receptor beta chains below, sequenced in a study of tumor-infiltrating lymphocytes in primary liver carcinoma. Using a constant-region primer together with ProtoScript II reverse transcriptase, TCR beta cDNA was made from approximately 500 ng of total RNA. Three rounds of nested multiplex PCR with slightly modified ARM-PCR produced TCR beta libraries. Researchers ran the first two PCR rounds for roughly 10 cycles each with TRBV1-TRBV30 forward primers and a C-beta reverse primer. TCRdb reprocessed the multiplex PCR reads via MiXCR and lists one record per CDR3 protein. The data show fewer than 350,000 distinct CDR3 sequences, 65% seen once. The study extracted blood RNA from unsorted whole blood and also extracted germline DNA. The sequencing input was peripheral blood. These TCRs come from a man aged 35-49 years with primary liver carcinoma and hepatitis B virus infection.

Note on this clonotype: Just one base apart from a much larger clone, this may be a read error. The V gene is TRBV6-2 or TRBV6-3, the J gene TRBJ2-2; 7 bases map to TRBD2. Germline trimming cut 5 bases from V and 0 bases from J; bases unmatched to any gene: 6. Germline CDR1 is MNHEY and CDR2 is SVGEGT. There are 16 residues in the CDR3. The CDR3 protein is CASSPAGSANTGELFF. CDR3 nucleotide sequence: TGTGCCAGCAGTCCAGCGGGGAGCGCGAACACCGGGGAGCTGTTTTTT.

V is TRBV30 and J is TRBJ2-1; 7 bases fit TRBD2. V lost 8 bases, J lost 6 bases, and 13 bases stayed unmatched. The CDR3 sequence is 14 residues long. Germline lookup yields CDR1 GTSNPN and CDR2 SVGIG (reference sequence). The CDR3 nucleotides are TGTGCCGGAAAGACTGGCGGGAGTATCAATGAGCAGTTCTTC. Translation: CAGKTGGSINEQFF.

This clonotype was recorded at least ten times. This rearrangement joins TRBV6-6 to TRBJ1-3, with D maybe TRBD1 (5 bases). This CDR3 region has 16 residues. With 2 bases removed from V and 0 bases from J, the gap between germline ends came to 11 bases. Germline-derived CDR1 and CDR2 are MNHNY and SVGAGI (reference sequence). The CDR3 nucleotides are TGTGCCAGCAGTTACCGACAGCCTAGCTCTGGAAACACCATATATTTT. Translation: CASSYRQPSSGNTIYF.

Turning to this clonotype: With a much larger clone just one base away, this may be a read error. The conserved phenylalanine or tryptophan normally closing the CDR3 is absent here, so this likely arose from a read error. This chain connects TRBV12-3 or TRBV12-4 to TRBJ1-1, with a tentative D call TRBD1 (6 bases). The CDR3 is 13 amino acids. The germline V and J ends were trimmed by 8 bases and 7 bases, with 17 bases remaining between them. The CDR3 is CASCPQGGVEAFL. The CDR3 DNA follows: TGTGCCAGCTGCCCACAGGGAGGGGTTGAAGCTTTCCTT.

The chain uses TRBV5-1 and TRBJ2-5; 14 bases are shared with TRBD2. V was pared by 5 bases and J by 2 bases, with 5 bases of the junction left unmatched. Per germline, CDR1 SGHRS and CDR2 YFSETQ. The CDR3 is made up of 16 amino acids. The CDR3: CASRSGLAGEQETQYF. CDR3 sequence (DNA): TGCGCCAGCAGATCGGGACTAGCGGGAGAACAAGAGACCCAGTACTTC.

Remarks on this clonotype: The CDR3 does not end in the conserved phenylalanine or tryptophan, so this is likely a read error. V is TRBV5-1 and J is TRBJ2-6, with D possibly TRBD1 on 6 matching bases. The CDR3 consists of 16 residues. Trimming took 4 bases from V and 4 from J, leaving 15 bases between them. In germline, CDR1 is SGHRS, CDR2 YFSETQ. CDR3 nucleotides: TGCGCCAGCAGCGTACAGGGTTTCTCCGGGGCCAACGTCCTGACTTCC. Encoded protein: CASSVQGFSGANVLTS.

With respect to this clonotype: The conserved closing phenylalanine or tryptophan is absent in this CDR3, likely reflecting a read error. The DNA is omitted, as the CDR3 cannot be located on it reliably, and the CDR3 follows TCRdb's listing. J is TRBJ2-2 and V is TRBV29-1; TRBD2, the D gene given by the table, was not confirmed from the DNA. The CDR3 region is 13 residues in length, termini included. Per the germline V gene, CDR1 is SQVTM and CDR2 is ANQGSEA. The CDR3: CSVGGTNTGELFL.

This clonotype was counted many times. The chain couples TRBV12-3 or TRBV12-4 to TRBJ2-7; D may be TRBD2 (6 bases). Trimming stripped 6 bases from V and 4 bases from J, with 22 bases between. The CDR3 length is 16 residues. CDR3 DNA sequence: TGTGCCAGCAGCCCCGTAGGGGAGGATCCACGGTACGAGCAGTACTTC. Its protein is CASSPVGEDPRYEQYF.

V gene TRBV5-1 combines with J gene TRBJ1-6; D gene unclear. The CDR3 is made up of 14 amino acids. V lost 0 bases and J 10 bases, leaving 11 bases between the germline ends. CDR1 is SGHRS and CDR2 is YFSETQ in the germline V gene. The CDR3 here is CASSLEVGSSPLHF. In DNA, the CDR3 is TGCGCCAGCAGCTTGGAGGTGGGAAGCTCACCCCTCCACTTT.

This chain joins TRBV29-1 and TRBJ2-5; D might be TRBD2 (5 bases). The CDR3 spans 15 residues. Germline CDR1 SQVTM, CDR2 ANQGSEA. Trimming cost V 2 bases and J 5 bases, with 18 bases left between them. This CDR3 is CSVESVAGSSETQYF. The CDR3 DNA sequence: TGCAGCGTTGAATCCGTGGCGGGTAGTTCGGAGACCCAGTACTTC. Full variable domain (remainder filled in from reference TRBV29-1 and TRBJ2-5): SAVISQKPSRDICQRGTSLTIQCQVDSQVTMMFWYRQQPGQSLTLIATANQGSEATYESGFVIDKFPISRPNLTFSTLTVSNMSPEDSSIYLCSVESVAGSSETQYFGPGTRLLVL.

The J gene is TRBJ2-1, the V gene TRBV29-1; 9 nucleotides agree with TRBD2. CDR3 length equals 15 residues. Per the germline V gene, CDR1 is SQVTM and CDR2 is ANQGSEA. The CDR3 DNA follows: TGCAACGGAACAATGGGGACTAGCAGCGACAATGAGCAGTTCTTC. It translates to CNGTMGTSSDNEQFF.

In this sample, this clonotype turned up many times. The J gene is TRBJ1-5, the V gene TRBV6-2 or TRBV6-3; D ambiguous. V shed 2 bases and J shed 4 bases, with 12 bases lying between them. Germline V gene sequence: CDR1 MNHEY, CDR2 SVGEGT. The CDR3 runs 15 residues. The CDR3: CASSYVQTSNQPQHF. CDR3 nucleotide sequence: TGTGCCAGCAGTTACGTGCAGACTTCGAATCAGCCCCAGCATTTT.